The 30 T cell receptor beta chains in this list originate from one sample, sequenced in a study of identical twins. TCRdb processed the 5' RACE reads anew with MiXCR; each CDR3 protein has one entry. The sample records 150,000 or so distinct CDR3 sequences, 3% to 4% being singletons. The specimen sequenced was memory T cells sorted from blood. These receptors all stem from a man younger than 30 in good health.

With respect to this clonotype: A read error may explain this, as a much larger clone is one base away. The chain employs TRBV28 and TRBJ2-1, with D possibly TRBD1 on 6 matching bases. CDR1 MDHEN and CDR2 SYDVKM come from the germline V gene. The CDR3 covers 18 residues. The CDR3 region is CASSLGLGGISSCNEQFF. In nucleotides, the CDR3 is TGTGCCAGCAGTTTAGGATTAGGGGGAATCAGCTCCTGCAATGAGCAGTTCTTC. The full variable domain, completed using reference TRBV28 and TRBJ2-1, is DVKVTQSSRYLVKRTGEKVFLECVQDMDHENMFWYRQDPGLGLRLIYFSYDVKMKEKGDIPEGYSVSREKKERFSLILESASTNQTSMYLCASSLGLGGISSCNEQFFGPGTRLTVL.

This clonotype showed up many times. The CDR3 protein is CASSQPWTGPSEKLFF. The CDR3 DNA reads TGTGCCAGTAGCCAACCTTGGACAGGGCCGAGTGAAAAACTGTTTTTT. This chain joins TRBV19 and TRBJ1-4; 8 bases align to TRBD1. CDR3 length: 16 residues. CDR1 is LNHDA and CDR2 is SQIVND in the germline V gene (reference sequence). Trimming cost V 6 bases and J 7 bases; bases outside gene matches: 13.

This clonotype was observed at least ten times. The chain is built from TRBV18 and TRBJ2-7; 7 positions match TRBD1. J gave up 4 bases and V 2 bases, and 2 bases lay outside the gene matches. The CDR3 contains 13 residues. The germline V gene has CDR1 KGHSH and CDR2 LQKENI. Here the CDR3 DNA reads TGTGCCAGCTCACCAGGGACAGCGTACGAGCAGTACGTC. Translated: CASSPGTAYEQYV.

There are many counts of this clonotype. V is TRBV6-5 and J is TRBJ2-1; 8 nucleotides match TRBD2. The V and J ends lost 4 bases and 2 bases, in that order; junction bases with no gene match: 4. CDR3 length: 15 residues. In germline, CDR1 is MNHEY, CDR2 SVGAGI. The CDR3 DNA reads TGTGCCAGCAGTTCAGCGGGAGTCGCCTACAATGAGCAGTTCTTC. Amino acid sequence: CASSSAGVAYNEQFF.

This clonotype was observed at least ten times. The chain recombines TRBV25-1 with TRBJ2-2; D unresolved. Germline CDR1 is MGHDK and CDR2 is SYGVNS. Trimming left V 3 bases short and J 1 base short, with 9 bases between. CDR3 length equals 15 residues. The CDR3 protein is CASSDPHLNTGELFF. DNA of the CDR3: TGTGCCAGCAGTGATCCCCACCTGAACACCGGGGAGCTGTTTTTT.

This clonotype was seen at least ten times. The CDR3 region is CASGRASYEQYF. CDR3 nucleotide sequence: TGTGCCAGCGGGAGGGCCTCCTACGAGCAGTACTTC. The chain joins TRBV7-2 to TRBJ2-7, with 7 nucleotides matching TRBD2. CDR3 length: 12 amino acids. Germline V gene sequence: CDR1 SGHTA, CDR2 FQGNSA. V was clipped by 8 bases and J by 0 bases; unmatched bases: 1.

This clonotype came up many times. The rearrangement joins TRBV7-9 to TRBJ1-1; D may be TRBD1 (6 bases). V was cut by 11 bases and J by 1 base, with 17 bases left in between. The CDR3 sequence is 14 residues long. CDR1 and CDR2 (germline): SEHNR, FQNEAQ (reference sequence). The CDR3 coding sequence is TGTGCCGGTGACAAGGGGGTCGAGAACACTGAAGCTTTCTTT. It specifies CAGDKGVENTEAFF.

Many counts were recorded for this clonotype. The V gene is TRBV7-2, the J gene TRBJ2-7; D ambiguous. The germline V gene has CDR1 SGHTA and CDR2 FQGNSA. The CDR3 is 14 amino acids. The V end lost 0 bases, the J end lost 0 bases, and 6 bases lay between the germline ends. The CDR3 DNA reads TGTGCCAGCAGCTTAGCCCGATACTCCTACGAGCAGTACTTC. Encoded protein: CASSLARYSYEQYF.

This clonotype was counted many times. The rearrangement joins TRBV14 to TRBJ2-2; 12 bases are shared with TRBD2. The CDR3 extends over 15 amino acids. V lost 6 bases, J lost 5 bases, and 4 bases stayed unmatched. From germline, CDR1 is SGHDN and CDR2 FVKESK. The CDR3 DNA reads TGTGCCAGCAGTCGGACTAGCGGGGTTACCGGGGAGCTGTTTTTT. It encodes CASSRTSGVTGELFF.

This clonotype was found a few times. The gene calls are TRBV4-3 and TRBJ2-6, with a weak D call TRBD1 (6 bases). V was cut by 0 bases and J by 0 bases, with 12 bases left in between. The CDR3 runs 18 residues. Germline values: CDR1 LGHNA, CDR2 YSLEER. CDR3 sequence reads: CASSQEDSFTSGANVLTF. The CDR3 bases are TGCGCCAGCAGCCAAGAGGACAGTTTCACCTCTGGGGCCAACGTCCTGACTTTC.

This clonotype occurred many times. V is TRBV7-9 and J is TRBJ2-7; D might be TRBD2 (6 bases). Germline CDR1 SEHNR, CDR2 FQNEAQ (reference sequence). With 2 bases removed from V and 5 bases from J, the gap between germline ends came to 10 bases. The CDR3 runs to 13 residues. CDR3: CASSLHPGDEQYF. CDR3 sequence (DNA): TGTGCCAGCAGCTTACATCCGGGGGACGAGCAGTACTTC.

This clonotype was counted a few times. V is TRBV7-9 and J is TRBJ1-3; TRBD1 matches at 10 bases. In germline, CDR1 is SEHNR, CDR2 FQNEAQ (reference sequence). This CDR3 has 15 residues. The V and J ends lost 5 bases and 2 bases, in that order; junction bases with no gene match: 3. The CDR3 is CASSIDRGPGNTIYF. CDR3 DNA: TGTGCCAGCAGCATAGACAGGGGGCCTGGAAACACCATATATTTT.

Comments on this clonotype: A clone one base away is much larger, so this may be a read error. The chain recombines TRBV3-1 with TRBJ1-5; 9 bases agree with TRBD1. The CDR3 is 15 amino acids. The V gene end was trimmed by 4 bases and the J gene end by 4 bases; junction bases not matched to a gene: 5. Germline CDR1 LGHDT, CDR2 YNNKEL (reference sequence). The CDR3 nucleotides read TGTGCCAGCAGCCGAGACGGGACAGGGAATCAGCCCCAGCATTTT. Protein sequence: CASSRDGTGNQPQHF.

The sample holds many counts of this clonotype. The CDR3 DNA reads as TGCGCCAGCACACTAGGGACTAGCGGGAGGGAGACCCAGTACTTC. Translating it yields CASTLGTSGRETQYF. J is TRBJ2-5 and V is TRBV5-1, with 15 bases lining up with TRBD2. Germline CDR1 is SGHRS and CDR2 is YFSETQ. With 6 bases clipped from V and 5 bases from J, the junction kept 5 bases outside the gene matches. This CDR3 is built from 15 residues.

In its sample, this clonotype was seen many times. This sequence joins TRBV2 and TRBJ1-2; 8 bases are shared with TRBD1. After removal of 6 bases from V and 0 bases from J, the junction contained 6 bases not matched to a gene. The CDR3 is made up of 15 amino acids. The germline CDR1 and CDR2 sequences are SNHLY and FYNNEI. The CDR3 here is CASRLGQATNYGYTF. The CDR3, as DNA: TGTGCCAGCAGGCTGGGACAGGCTACTAACTATGGCTACACCTTC. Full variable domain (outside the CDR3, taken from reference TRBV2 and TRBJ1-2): EPEVTQTPSHQVTQMGQEVILRCVPISNHLYFYWYRQILGQKVEFLVSFYNNEISEKSEIFDDQFSVERPDGSNFTLKIRSTKLEDSAMYFCASRLGQATNYGYTFGSGTRLTVV.

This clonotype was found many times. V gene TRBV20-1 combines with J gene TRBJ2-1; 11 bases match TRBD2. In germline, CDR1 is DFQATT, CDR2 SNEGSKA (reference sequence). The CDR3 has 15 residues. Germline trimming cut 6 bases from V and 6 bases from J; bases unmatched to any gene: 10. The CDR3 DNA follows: TGCAGTGCCCACCCTGTAGCGGGAGGGGTCAATGAGCAGTTCTTC. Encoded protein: CSAHPVAGGVNEQFF.

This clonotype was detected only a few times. In DNA form, the CDR3 reads TGTGCCAGCAGCTTATCGCCAGTTTATGAGCAGTTCTTC. This encodes CASSLSPVYEQFF. This sequence joins TRBV7-6 and TRBJ2-1, with D hard to call. The length of the CDR3 is 13 residues. V was clipped by 2 bases and J by 8 bases, with 10 bases between them. From germline, CDR1 is SGHVS and CDR2 FNYEAQ.

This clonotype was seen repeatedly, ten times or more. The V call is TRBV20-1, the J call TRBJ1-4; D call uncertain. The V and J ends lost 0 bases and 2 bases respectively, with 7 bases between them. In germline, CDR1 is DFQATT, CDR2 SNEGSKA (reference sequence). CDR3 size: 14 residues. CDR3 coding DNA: TGCAGTGCTAGAGATCTGGGCACTAATGAAAAACTGTTTTTT. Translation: CSARDLGTNEKLFF.

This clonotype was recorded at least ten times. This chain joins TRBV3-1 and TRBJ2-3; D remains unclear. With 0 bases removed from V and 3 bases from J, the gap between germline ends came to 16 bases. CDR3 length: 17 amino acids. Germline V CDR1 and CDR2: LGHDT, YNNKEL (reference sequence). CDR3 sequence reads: CASSQDLAPHRTDTQYF. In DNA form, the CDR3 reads TGTGCCAGCAGCCAAGATCTTGCGCCGCACAGAACAGATACGCAGTATTTT.

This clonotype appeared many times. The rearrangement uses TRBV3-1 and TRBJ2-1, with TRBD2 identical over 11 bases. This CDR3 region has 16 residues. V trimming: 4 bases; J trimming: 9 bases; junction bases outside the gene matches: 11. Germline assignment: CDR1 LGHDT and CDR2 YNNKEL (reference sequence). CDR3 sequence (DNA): TGTGCCAGCAGCCTCTGGCGGCTAGCGGGAGGCAGTGAGCAGTTCTTC. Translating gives CASSLWRLAGGSEQFF.

This CDR3 is CASMRSRGEGYTF. CDR3 nucleotide sequence: TGTGCCAGCATGAGGTCGAGGGGAGAGGGCTACACCTTC. This chain connects TRBV2 to TRBJ1-2, with D maybe TRBD1 (5 bases). The CDR3 loop spans 13 amino acids. V was trimmed by 7 bases and J by 8 bases, leaving 17 bases between them. Germline CDR1 SNHLY, CDR2 FYNNEI.

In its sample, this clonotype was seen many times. The CDR3 loop reads CSAIRPASYEQYF. The CDR3 DNA sequence: TGCAGTGCTATCCGACCAGCCTCCTACGAGCAGTACTTC. The chain recombines TRBV20-1 with TRBJ2-7; D is unresolved. Trimming pared 4 bases from V and 0 bases from J, leaving 10 bases between. Germline V CDR1 and CDR2: DFQATT, SNEGSKA (reference sequence). This CDR3 comprises 13 residues.

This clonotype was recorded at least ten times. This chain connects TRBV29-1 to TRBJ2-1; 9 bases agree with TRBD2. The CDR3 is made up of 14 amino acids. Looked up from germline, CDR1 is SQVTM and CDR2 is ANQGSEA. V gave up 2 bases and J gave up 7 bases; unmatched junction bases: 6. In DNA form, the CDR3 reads TGCAGCGTTGAAAGCGGGGGGCGCGAAAATGAGCAGTTCTTC. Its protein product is CSVESGGRENEQFF.

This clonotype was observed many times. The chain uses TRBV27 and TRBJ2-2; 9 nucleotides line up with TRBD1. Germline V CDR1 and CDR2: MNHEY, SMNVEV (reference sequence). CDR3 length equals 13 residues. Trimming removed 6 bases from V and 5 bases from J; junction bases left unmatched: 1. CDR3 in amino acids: CASRGTGTGELFF. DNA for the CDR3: TGTGCCAGCAGGGGGACAGGGACCGGGGAGCTGTTTTTT.

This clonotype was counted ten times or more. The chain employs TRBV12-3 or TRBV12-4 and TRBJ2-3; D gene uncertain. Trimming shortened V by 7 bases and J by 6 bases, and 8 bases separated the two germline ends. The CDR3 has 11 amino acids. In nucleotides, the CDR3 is TGTGCCAGCACCCACTCGGATACGCAGTATTTT. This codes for CASTHSDTQYF.

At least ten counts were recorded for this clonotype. CDR3 sequence: CASSLWTSPTDTQYF. DNA of the CDR3: TGTGCCAGCAGTTTATGGACTAGCCCCACAGATACGCAGTATTTT. V and J are TRBV27 and TRBJ2-3; 8 nucleotides align to TRBD2. The CDR3 length is 15 residues. The trim removed 1 base at V and 2 bases at J, leaving 2 bases unmatched. Germline V lookup: CDR1 MNHEY, CDR2 SMNVEV (reference sequence).

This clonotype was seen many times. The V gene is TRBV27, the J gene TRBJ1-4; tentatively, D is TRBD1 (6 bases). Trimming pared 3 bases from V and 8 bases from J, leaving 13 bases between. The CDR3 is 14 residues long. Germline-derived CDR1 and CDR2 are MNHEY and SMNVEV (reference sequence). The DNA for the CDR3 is TGTGCCAGCAGTTTCCAGGGGAGTTCCGAAAAACTGTTTTTT. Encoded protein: CASSFQGSSEKLFF.

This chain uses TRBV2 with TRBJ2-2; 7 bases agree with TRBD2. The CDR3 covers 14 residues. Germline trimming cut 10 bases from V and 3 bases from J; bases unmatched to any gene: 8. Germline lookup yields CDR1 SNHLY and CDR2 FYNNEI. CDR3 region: CATRLLADTGELFF. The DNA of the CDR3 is TGTGCCACTCGGTTGCTAGCGGACACCGGGGAGCTGTTTTTT.

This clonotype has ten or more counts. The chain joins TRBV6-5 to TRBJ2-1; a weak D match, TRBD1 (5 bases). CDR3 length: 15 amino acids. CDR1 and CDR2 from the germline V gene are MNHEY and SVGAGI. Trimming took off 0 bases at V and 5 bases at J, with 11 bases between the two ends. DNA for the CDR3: TGTGCCAGCAGTTACTCGAATTCCAGGGACAATGAGCAGTTCTTC. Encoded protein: CASSYSNSRDNEQFF.

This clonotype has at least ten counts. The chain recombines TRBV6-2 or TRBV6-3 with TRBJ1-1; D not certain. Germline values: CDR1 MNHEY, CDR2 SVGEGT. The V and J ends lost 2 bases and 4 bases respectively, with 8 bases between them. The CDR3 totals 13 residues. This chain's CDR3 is CASSYNQPTEAFF. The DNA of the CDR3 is TGTGCCAGCAGTTACAATCAGCCCACTGAAGCTTTCTTT.